The next 17 T cell receptor beta chains were all read from a single sample in a study of molecular identifiers for immune sequencing clone quantification. TCRdb re-called the PCR reads through MiXCR, storing one row per CDR3 protein. This table holds about 510,000 distinct CDR3 sequences, 25% found once. Sequenced material: naive CD8+ T cells from blood, with Jurkat cell RNA spiked in. Subset defined: FACS-sorted CD8+CD4-CCR7+CD45RA+ naive T cells. Every receptor here comes from a human donor in good health. Some libraries in this study had Jurkat cell RNA spiked in.

The sample holds one count of this clonotype. V gene TRBV7-6 combines with J gene TRBJ2-7; possibly TRBD1 for D (5 bases). Germline loops: CDR1 SGHVS, CDR2 FNYEAQ. The ends were cut back, 1 base at V and 2 bases at J, with 12 bases in the middle. This CDR3 has 15 amino acids. CDR3 protein: CASSLDDSCAYEQYF. The CDR3, as DNA: TGTGCCAGCAGCTTAGACGACAGTTGCGCCTACGAGCAGTACTTC. Full variable domain (outside the CDR3, taken from reference TRBV7-6 and TRBJ2-7): GAGVSQSPRYKVTKRGQDVALRCDPISGHVSLYWYRQALGQGPEFLTYFNYEAQQDKSGLPNDRFSAERPEGSISTLTIQRTEQRDSAMYRCASSLDDSCAYEQYFGPGTRLTVT.

This clonotype came up a few times. The V and J genes are TRBV6-6 and TRBJ2-7; no clear D gene. From germline, CDR1 is MNHNY and CDR2 SVGAGI (reference sequence). This CDR3 region has 15 residues. The V and J ends lost 0 bases and 3 bases respectively, with 12 bases between them. CDR3 region: CASSYSATEFYEQYF. CDR3 nucleotide sequence: TGTGCCAGCAGTTACTCGGCCACGGAGTTCTACGAGCAGTACTTC.

This chain joins TRBV5-1 and TRBJ1-5, with 7 bases identical to TRBD1. V lost 3 bases, J lost 7 bases, and 4 bases stayed unmatched. The germline gives CDR1 SGHRS, CDR2 YFSETQ. The CDR3 has 13 residues. The CDR3 protein is CASSWPGGQPQHF. As DNA, the CDR3 is TGCGCCAGCAGCTGGCCAGGGGGGCAGCCCCAGCATTTT.

In its sample, this clonotype was seen a few times. This sequence joins TRBV6-2 or TRBV6-3 and TRBJ2-2, with D possibly TRBD2 on 5 matching bases. V was cut by 3 bases and J by 4 bases, with 12 bases left in between. This CDR3 is built from 15 residues. The germline V gene encodes CDR1 MNHEY and CDR2 SVGEGT. CDR3 amino acids: CASSYQWESTGELFF. The CDR3 DNA sequence: TGTGCCAGCAGTTATCAGTGGGAGTCCACCGGGGAGCTGTTTTTT.

Concerning this clonotype: A much larger clone differs by one base, so this may be a read error. V gene TRBV7-9 combines with J gene TRBJ2-7; tentative D call: TRBD1 (6 bases). Germline assignment: CDR1 SEHNR and CDR2 FQNEAQ (reference sequence). The CDR3 covers 13 residues. V was pared by 5 bases and J by 5 bases, with 13 bases between. The CDR3, as DNA: TGTGCCAGCAGCCAGGGGAGCGCAGACGAGCAGTACTTC. Its translation: CASSQGSADEQYF. The full variable domain, completed using reference TRBV7-9 and TRBJ2-7, is DTGVSQNPRHKITKRGQNVTFRCDPISEHNRLYWYRQTLGQGPEFLTYFQNEAQLEKSRLLSDRFSAERPKGSFSTLEIQRTEQGDSAMYLCASSQGSADEQYFGPGTRLTVT.

This chain links TRBV20-1 with TRBJ2-7, with TRBD2 identical over 9 bases. The V and J ends lost 7 bases and 4 bases, in that order; junction bases with no gene match: 8. The CDR3 is 13 residues long. Germline V gene lookup returns CDR1 DFQATT and CDR2 SNEGSKA (reference sequence). CDR3 DNA: TGCAGTGTTCGTAGCGGGAGTGGGTACGAGCAGTACTTC. Translated: CSVRSGSGYEQYF.

This clonotype was recorded many times. The DNA for the CDR3 is TGTGCCAGCAGCGTAGACGGGGTAAGCAATCAGCCCCAGCATTTT. Its protein is CASSVDGVSNQPQHF. The V call is TRBV9, the J call TRBJ1-5; D not resolved. V lost 0 bases and J lost 1, with 8 bases in between. In germline, CDR1 is SGDLS, CDR2 YYNGEE. This CDR3 region has 15 residues.

This clonotype was observed many times. This chain links TRBV7-9 with TRBJ1-2, with no clear D. V was trimmed by 7 bases and J by 8 bases, leaving 14 bases between them. In germline, CDR1 is SEHNR, CDR2 FQNEAQ (reference sequence). CDR3 length: 12 residues. The CDR3 DNA follows: TGTGCCAGCACCCTGAGAAGATTCGGCTACACCTTC. Amino acid sequence: CASTLRRFGYTF. The full variable domain, completed using reference TRBV7-9 and TRBJ1-2, is DTGVSQNPRHKITKRGQNVTFRCDPISEHNRLYWYRQTLGQGPEFLTYFQNEAQLEKSRLLSDRFSAERPKGSFSTLEIQRTEQGDSAMYLCASTLRRFGYTFGSGTRLTVV.

This clonotype was picked up many times. The rearrangement uses TRBV7-8 and TRBJ2-6; unclear D gene. This CDR3 is built from 17 residues. Trimming took off 7 bases at V and 2 bases at J, with 18 bases between the two ends. In germline, CDR1 is SGHVS, CDR2 FQNEAQ. The CDR3: CASTTQASSAGANVLTF. The CDR3 DNA reads TGTGCCAGCACCACCCAGGCCAGTTCTGCTGGGGCCAACGTCCTGACTTTC.

The CDR3 here is CASGGRGYPQHF. As DNA, the CDR3 is TGTGCCAGCGGGGGCAGGGGTTATCCCCAGCATTTT. J is TRBJ1-5 and V is TRBV9, with D perhaps matching TRBD1 (6 bases). V lost 7 bases, J lost 10 bases, and 15 bases lay in between. Germline V gene lookup returns CDR1 SGDLS and CDR2 YYNGEE. The CDR3 extends over 12 amino acids.

Only a few counts were recorded for this clonotype. The junction shows a germline mismatch at one end, possibly a read error. CDR3 nucleotide sequence: TGTGCCAGCAGTCTAAACAGGGAAGAGCCCCAGTACTTC. It yields the protein CASSLNREEPQYF. This chain links TRBV28 with TRBJ2-5, with TRBD1 as a possible D gene (6 bases). The CDR3 consists of 13 residues. Germline loops: CDR1 MDHEN, CDR2 SYDVKM.

About this clonotype: A much larger clonotype is one base distant, so this may be a read error. The V and J genes are TRBV7-8 and TRBJ1-1, with D possibly TRBD1 on 5 matching bases. This CDR3 is 16 amino acids long. Trimming removed 2 bases from V and 2 bases from J, with 15 bases in between. Germline CDR1 is SGHVS and CDR2 is FQNEAQ. The CDR3 DNA is TGTGCCAGCAGCTTAACGCTGGGACGGACAAACACTGAAGCTTTCTTT. Encoded protein: CASSLTLGRTNTEAFF.

This clonotype came up a few times. The chain links TRBV7-2 to TRBJ2-2, with 7 bases identical to TRBD1. V lost 5 bases and J lost 0; bases outside the gene matches: 6. Germline V CDR1 and CDR2: SGHTA, FQGNSA. This CDR3 region has 16 residues. This CDR3 reads CASSQETGTNTGELFF. The CDR3 nucleotides are TGTGCCAGCAGCCAGGAGACAGGGACGAACACCGGGGAGCTGTTTTTT.

Comments on this clonotype: This may come from a read error, since a much larger clone is one base off. The CDR3 bases are TGTGCCAGCAGCCTGCGACGCGCGGGGACAGAAGCTTTCTTT. It codes for CASSLRRAGTEAFF. V is TRBV5-6 and J is TRBJ1-1; D might be TRBD1 (6 bases). The V end was cut by 4 bases, the J end by 8 bases, with 18 bases between. CDR3 size: 14 residues. Germline lookup yields CDR1 SGHDT and CDR2 YYEEEE. Supplemented by reference TRBV5-6 and TRBJ1-1, the full variable domain reads DAGVTQSPTHLIKTRGQQVTLRCSPKSGHDTVSWYQQALGQGPQFIFQYYEEEERQRGNFPDRFSGHQFPNYSSELNVNALLLGDSALYLCASSLRRAGTEAFFGQGTRLTVV.

On this clonotype itself: A read error may be the cause here, since a much bigger clone is one base away. This chain joins TRBV20-1 and TRBJ1-4; D unresolved. CDR1 is DFQATT, CDR2 SNEGSKA, per germline (reference sequence). The CDR3 is made up of 17 amino acids. The DNA for the CDR3 is TGCAGTACTAGAGATCAGGAGGCTGTAGTAACTAATGAAAAACTGTTTTTT. It translates to CSTRDQEAVVTNEKLFF.

This clonotype was observed many times. This sequence joins TRBV15 and TRBJ2-5; TRBD1 is a possible D gene (5 bases). Trimming removed 0 bases at V and 3 bases at J, with 8 bases between. CDR1 LNHNV and CDR2 YYDKDF come from the germline V gene (reference sequence). The CDR3 extends over 14 amino acids. The DNA of the CDR3 is TGTGCCACCAGCAGAGATAAAGGGGAAGAGACCCAGTACTTC. Its protein is CATSRDKGEETQYF. Full variable domain (outside the CDR3, taken from reference TRBV15 and TRBJ2-5): DAMVIQNPRYQVTQFGKPVTLSCSQTLNHNVMYWYQQKSSQAPKLLFHYYDKDFNNEADTPDNFQSRRPNTSFCFLDIRSPGLGDTAMYLCATSRDKGEETQYFGPGTRLLVL.

This clonotype occurred many times. This sequence joins TRBV7-9 and TRBJ2-3, with D possibly TRBD2 on 5 matching bases. The CDR3 is 12 amino acids. V was pared by 5 bases and J by 6 bases, with 9 bases between. In germline, CDR1 is SEHNR, CDR2 FQNEAQ (reference sequence). The CDR3 bases are TGTGCCAGCAGCAGAGGGAAGGATACGCAGTATTTT. This codes for CASSRGKDTQYF.